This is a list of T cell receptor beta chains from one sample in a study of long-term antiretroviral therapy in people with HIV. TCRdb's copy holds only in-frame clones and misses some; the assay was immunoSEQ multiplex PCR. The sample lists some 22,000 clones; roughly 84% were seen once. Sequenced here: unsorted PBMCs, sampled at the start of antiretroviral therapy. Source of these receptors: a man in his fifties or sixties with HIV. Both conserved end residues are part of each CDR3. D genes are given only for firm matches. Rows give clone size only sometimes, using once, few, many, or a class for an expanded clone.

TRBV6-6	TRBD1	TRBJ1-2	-	TGTGCCAGCAGTTATGACAGGGACTATGGCTACACCTTC	CASSYDRDYGYTF
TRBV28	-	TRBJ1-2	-	TGTGCCAGCAGTTTAAGGGTGTCAGGAGGCTACACCTTC	CASSLRVSGGYTF
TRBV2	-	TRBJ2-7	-	TGTGCCAGCAGTGAGGAGGTACAGGGTTACGAGCAGTACTTC	CASSEEVQGYEQYF
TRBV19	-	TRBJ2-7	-	TGTGCCAGTAGCCCGGGACCCTACGAGCAGTACTTC	CASSPGPYEQYF
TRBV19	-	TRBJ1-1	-	TGTGCCAGTGCCGACGGAGTGAACACTGAAGCTTTCTTT	CASADGVNTEAFF
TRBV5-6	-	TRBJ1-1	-	TGTGCCAGCAGGGGGGTTGGGGGGAACACTGAAGCTTTCTTT	CASRGVGGNTEAFF
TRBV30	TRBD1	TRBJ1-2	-	TGTGCCTGGAGGGGGGACAGGGGGGAGGACTATGGCTACACCTTC	CAWRGDRGEDYGYTF
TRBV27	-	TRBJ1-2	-	TGTGCCAGCAGTTTTTCCACGGCAGGGAAGTATGGCTACACCTTC	CASSFSTAGKYGYTF
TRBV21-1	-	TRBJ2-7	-	TGTGCCAGCAATAGGTCGGCTAGCGGGAGGTCCCCTTCCTACGAGCAGTACTTC	CASNRSASGRSPSYEQYF
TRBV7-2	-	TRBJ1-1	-	TGTGCCAGCAGCTTAGCGGGGAGCGCTGAAGCTTTCTTT	CASSLAGSAEAFF
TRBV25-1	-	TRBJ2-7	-	TGTGCCAGCACCCCTCCAACCGGGACCGCCTACGAGCAGTACTTC	CASTPPTGTAYEQYF
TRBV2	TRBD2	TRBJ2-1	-	TGTGCCAGCGGACCCCGACTAGCAGAACCCTTTCGCTCCTACAATGAGCAGTTCTTC	CASGPRLAEPFRSYNEQFF
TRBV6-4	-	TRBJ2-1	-	TGTGCCAGCAGTGACGAAGGCTACAATGAGCAGTTCTTC	CASSDEGYNEQFF
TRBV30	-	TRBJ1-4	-	TGTGCCTGGAGTCCGGGTCCGGGGTCCCTTGAAAAACTGTTTTTT	CAWSPGPGSLEKLFF
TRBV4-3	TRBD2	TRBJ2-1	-	TGCGCCAGCAGCCAAGTTACGGGAGGGCCTAGCAATGAGCAGTTCTTC	CASSQVTGGPSNEQFF
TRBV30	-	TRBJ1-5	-	TGTGCCTGGAGTGTCCGGGGCACAGATCAGCCCCAGCATTTT	CAWSVRGTDQPQHF
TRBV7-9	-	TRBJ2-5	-	TGTGCCAGCGGGACAAACCAAGAGACCCAGTACTTC	CASGTNQETQYF
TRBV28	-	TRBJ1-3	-	TGTGCCAGCGGCCCATGGGGCTCTGGAAACACCATATATTTT	CASGPWGSGNTIYF
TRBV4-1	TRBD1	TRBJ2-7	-	TGCGCCAGCAGCCTCGGGACAGGGGGCCCCTACGAGCAGTACTTC	CASSLGTGGPYEQYF
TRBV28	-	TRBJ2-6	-	TGTGCCAGCAGTCCTTATGCGGTAGTCTCTGGGGCCAACGTCCTGACTTTC	CASSPYAVVSGANVLTF
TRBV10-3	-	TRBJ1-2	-	TGTGCCATCAGTGAGATCGGCGGCGGAAGACGCTATGGCTACACCTTC	CAISEIGGGRRYGYTF
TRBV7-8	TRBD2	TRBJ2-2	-	TGTGCCAGCAGGATTCGGACTAGCGGGAGTACCGGGGAGCTGTTTTTT	CASRIRTSGSTGELFF
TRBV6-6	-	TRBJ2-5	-	TGTGCCAGCAGTTACGGGGGGCAAGAGACCCAGTACTTC	CASSYGGQETQYF
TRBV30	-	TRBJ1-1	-	TGTGCCTGGAGTGAACTGGGCACTGAAGCTTTCTTT	CAWSELGTEAFF
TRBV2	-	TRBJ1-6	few	TGTGCCAGAGGGGCGTCAGACTATAATTCACCCCTCCACTTT	CARGASDYNSPLHF
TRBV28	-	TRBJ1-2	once	TGTGCCAGCAGTTTGCGCCGATCCAGCTATGGCTACACCTTC	CASSLRRSSYGYTF
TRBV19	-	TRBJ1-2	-	TGTGCCAGTAGTCGTAAAGGGAGTAGAGACTATGGCTACACCTTC	CASSRKGSRDYGYTF
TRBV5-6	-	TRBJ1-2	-	TGTGCCAGCAGCTTGTTCGGCGGCAGGGAGGGGCTGAACTATGGCTACACCTTC	CASSLFGGREGLNYGYTF
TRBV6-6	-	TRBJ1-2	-	TGTGCCAGCAGTTACTCGAGAGCCCCTAACTATGGCTACACCTTC	CASSYSRAPNYGYTF
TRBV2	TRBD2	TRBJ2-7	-	TGTGCCAGCGGCGCTAGGGGCGAGGTCCGGGAGGACCCCTACGAGCAGTACTTC	CASGARGEVREDPYEQYF
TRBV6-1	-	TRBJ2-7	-	TGTGCCAGCAGGGCCACTACAGTTTTCGCCTACGAGCAGTACTTC	CASRATTVFAYEQYF
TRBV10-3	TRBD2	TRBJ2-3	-	TGTGCCACCGCACCGACTAGCGGGAGGGCCGATACGCAGTATTTT	CATAPTSGRADTQYF
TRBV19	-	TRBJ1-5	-	TGTGCCAGTAGTGGGCTGGCGAGGAATCAGCCCCAGCATTTT	CASSGLARNQPQHF
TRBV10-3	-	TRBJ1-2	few	TGTGCCATCAGGGCATCCTATGGCTACACCTTC	CAIRASYGYTF
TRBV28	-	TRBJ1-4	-	TGTGCCAGCAGTCCCGGTCTATATCTGTTTTTT	CASSPGLYLFF
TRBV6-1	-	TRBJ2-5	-	TGTGCCAGCAGTGAAGGGACAGCATTCGGCCAAGAGACCCAGTACTTC	CASSEGTAFGQETQYF
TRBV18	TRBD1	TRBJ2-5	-	TGTGCCAGCTCCCTTGGGCGGACAGGGTCTGAGACCCAGTACTTC	CASSLGRTGSETQYF